One TCR beta chain is described in this entry. The germline V and J ends were trimmed by 4 bases and 2 bases, with 15 bases remaining between them. This CDR3 has 16 amino acids. Germline loops: CDR1 MNHEY, CDR2 SVGAGI. Sequencing was performed with immunoSEQ multiplex PCR; in TCRdb, only in-frame clones are kept and a portion is missing. The sample holds 250,000 to 300,000 clones, over 70% seen once. The record originates from a study of control samples from healthy donors and cancer patients. Sequenced sample: PBMCs. The TCR sequence derives from a woman between 55 and 75 years old with lung cancer. V is TRBV6-5 and J is TRBJ2-4; D possibly corresponds to TRBD2 (6 bases). The CDR3 DNA reads TGTGCCAGCAGTTCGGGCCCCGGGAGAACCAAAAACATTCAGTACTTC. Its protein is CASSSGPGRTKNIQYF.